This T cell receptor (beta chain) was sequenced for a study of shared clonotypes between healthy human individuals. Across the whole study: Contributing individuals were two females and a few males aged 18 to 49.

Evenly divided among several immunoSEQ plates was the genomic DNA of each subset. Around 30,000 T cell genomes, or approximately 300 ng DNA, went into unsorted PBMC replicate PCRs. The assay was immunoSEQ multiplex PCR, and TCRdb's table has in-frame clones only and misses some. The sample holds about 520,000 clones, 60% to 80% seen once. Between the trimmed V and J ends, which lost 4 bases and 0 bases, there was a span of 6 bases. Germline assignment: CDR1 SQVTM and CDR2 ANQGSEA. This CDR3 comprises 13 residues. Findings of the study overall: With few donors, the genetic and exposure-history diversity represented was limited.

With regard to this clone: No antigen is known for it.

The TCR comes from a woman between 40 and 55 years old in good health. Some clones in this sample may be carry-over from other donors' samples. This chain uses TRBV29-1 with TRBJ1-4; D gene uncertain. The material sequenced was PBMCs. As DNA, the CDR3 is TGCAGCGTTGTCTTCCCAACTAATGAAAAACTGTTTTTT. The encoded protein is CSVVFPTNEKLFF.